These 8 T cell receptor beta chains share one sample of origin, sequenced in a study of human CD8 memory T cell subsets. Generation of TCR beta libraries used UMI-labeled 5' RACE. Reanalyzing the 5' RACE reads, TCRdb keeps one entry per CDR3 protein, without DNA. This listing includes around 10,000 distinct CDR3 sequences. Sequencing was done on a sample of CD8+ stem-like memory T cells (TSCM and TCM) sorted from PBMCs. Subset given: stem-like memory CD8 T cells (TSTEM), CCR7+ PD-1- TIGIT-. Receptor source: a human donor in good health.

The chain carries TRBV12-5 and TRBJ1-2; the D call from TCRdb, TRBD1, cannot be confirmed without DNA. The CDR3 consists of 13 residues. Germline CDR1 is LGHNT and CDR2 is FRNRAP. The CDR3 here is CASGPGDRFGYTF.

The chain carries TRBV5-1 and TRBJ2-7; TCRdb indicates TRBD1, and absent DNA this call remains unverified. The V gene's germline CDR1 is SGHRS and CDR2 YFSETQ. The CDR3 extends over 14 amino acids. This chain's CDR3 is CASGDSDRSYEQYF.

V usage is TRBV5-1 and J usage is TRBJ2-1. This CDR3 spans 15 amino acids. CDR1 SGHRS and CDR2 YFSETQ come from the germline V gene. The CDR3 region is CASSLGWSTYNEQFF.

The chain uses TRBV6-2 or TRBV6-3 and TRBJ2-7; with no DNA, the TCRdb D assignment of TRBD2 cannot be verified. The CDR3 loop spans 15 amino acids. Germline lookup yields CDR1 MNHEY and CDR2 SVGEGT. The CDR3 loop is CASSYSAGSAYEQYF.

The genes are TRBV5-4 and TRBJ2-2; TCRdb reports TRBD2, a call that lacks DNA to check it against. The CDR3 spans 12 residues. CDR1 SGHNT and CDR2 YYREEE come from the germline V gene (reference sequence). CDR3 protein: CASSSAGGELFF.

V is TRBV7-9 and J is TRBJ2-5; TCRdb outputs TRBD2, but without DNA this stays unchecked. Germline V lookup: CDR1 SEHNR, CDR2 FQNEAQ (reference sequence). This CDR3 has 16 residues. CDR3 in amino acids: CASSFNYGEGQETQYF.

This clonotype is medium-sized by frequency. The CDR3 loop is CASSFLAGTDTQYF. V usage is TRBV28 and J usage is TRBJ2-3; without DNA, the TCRdb call of TRBD2 cannot be checked. Germline V gene lookup returns CDR1 MDHEN and CDR2 SYDVKM. This CDR3 contains 14 residues.

V and J are TRBV13 and TRBJ2-2; TCRdb's D call of TRBD1 is untestable without DNA. The length of the CDR3 is 18 residues. The germline CDR1 and CDR2 sequences are PRHDT and FYEKMQ (reference sequence). The CDR3 here is CASSLVRRQTTNTGELFF.